The sequence of this TCR beta chain was determined in a study of human T cells and chemical hapten exposure. The CDR3 spans 12 residues. Per the germline V gene, CDR1 is SGHNT and CDR2 is YENEEA. V lost 1 base and J lost 15, with 13 bases in between. The sample's time point: patch test 3, about 24 weeks after DPC sensitization. As for treatment: therapeutic diphenylcyclopropenone sensitization with weekly scalp DPC. Total RNA was isolated from whole blood that had not been fractionated. This clonotype was seen a handful of times. Each CDR3 protein gets one entry after TCRdb re-called the RACE reads with MiXCR. This table holds some 97,000 distinct CDR3 sequences, roughly 27% found once.

The input for sequencing was whole blood, taken in connection with sensitization to the hapten diphenylcyclopropenone (DPC). This receptor was obtained from a man between 35 and 55 years old with alopecia areata. Some clones in this sample may be carry-over from other donors' samples. The V and J genes are TRBV11-3 and TRBJ2-1; tentative D call: TRBD1 (6 bases). CDR3: CASSLGRGITFF. Written as DNA, the CDR3 is TGTGCCAGCAGCTTAGGCAGGGGAATCACGTTCTTC.